These 23 T cell receptor beta chains share one sample of origin, sequenced in a study of blood T cell repertoires in COVID-19. Produced via immunoSEQ multiplex PCR; TCRdb's table is partial and in-frame only. The table lists fewer than 130,000 clones, approximately 90% of them singletons. The specimen sequenced was peripheral blood. All receptors come from a woman between 50 and 59 years old with acute or convalescent COVID-19.

J is TRBJ1-4 and V is TRBV2; a weak D match, TRBD1 (5 bases). Germline CDR1 SNHLY, CDR2 FYNNEI. This CDR3 comprises 16 residues. V was cut by 10 bases and J by 7 bases, with 25 bases left in between. The CDR3 coding sequence is TGTGCCACCCTCAGCACCCCCGGACCCGGGGGTGAAAAACTGTTTTTT. Translated, it gives CATLSTPGPGGEKLFF.

The V call is TRBV19, the J call TRBJ1-2; D remains ambiguous. The V end lost 4 bases, the J end lost 2 bases, and 8 bases lay between the germline ends. The CDR3 covers 13 residues. Germline V gene lookup returns CDR1 LNHDA and CDR2 SQIVND (reference sequence). CDR3 region: CASSNAGNYGYTF. CDR3 nucleotide sequence: TGTGCCAGTAGTAACGCGGGGAACTATGGCTACACCTTC. Looking up the rest from reference TRBV19 and TRBJ1-2 gives the full variable domain: DGGITQSPKYLFRKEGQNVTLSCEQNLNHDAMYWYRQDPGQGLRLIYYSQIVNDFQKGDIAEGYSVSREKKESFPLTVTSAQKNPTAFYLCASSNAGNYGYTFGSGTRLTVV.

The rearrangement uses TRBV19 and TRBJ2-3; 10 nucleotides line up with TRBD2. The CDR3 has 16 residues. With V trimmed by 4 bases and J by 2 bases, 6 bases remained unmatched. In germline, CDR1 is LNHDA, CDR2 SQIVND (reference sequence). The CDR3 spells CASSRQREGYTDTQYF. The CDR3 coding sequence is TGTGCCAGTAGTAGGCAGCGGGAGGGCTACACAGATACGCAGTATTTT.

The chain recombines TRBV6-5 with TRBJ1-6; a weak D match, TRBD1 (5 bases). V lost 5 bases and J lost 5, with 10 bases in between. Per the germline V gene, CDR1 is MNHEY and CDR2 is SVGAGI. CDR3 length: 14 amino acids. CDR3 DNA: TGTGCCAGCAGTACGCAGGGTGATAATTCACCCCTCCACTTT. As protein: CASSTQGDNSPLHF.

The chain combines TRBV2 with TRBJ1-1; D is ambiguous. This CDR3 has 12 residues. Trimming took off 7 bases at V and 1 base at J, with 7 bases between the two ends. CDR1 is SNHLY and CDR2 is FYNNEI in the germline V gene. CDR3 bases: TGTGCCAGCAACGGGTGGAACACTGAAGCTTTCTTT. This sequence encodes CASNGWNTEAFF.

The chain couples TRBV5-1 to TRBJ2-7, with no clear D. Germline values: CDR1 SGHRS, CDR2 YFSETQ. The germline V and J ends were trimmed by 1 base and 5 bases, with 7 bases remaining between them. The CDR3 extends over 12 amino acids. The DNA of the CDR3 is TGCGCCAGCAGCTTGCAATTTGACGAGCAGTACTTC. It yields the protein CASSLQFDEQYF.

The rearrangement joins TRBV15 to TRBJ2-1; 11 bases are shared with TRBD2. The CDR3 runs to 16 residues. V lost 0 bases to trimming and J lost 9 bases; unmatched junction nucleotides: 7. CDR1 and CDR2 from the germline V gene are LNHNV and YYDKDF (reference sequence). In DNA form, the CDR3 reads TGTGCCACCAGCAGAGATTTAACTAGCGGGAGAGGTGAGCAGTTCTTC. Amino acids: CATSRDLTSGRGEQFF.

The J gene is TRBJ2-3, the V gene TRBV19; D possibly corresponds to TRBD1 (5 bases). The V and J ends lost 7 bases and 0 bases respectively, with 11 bases between them. CDR3 length equals 14 residues. The V gene's germline CDR1 is LNHDA and CDR2 SQIVND (reference sequence). The chain's CDR3 is CASKAGASTDTQYF. CDR3 bases: TGTGCCAGTAAGGCTGGGGCTAGCACAGATACGCAGTATTTT.

The V call is TRBV28, the J call TRBJ2-3, with TRBD2 matching 12 bases. From germline, CDR1 is MDHEN and CDR2 SYDVKM. The ends lost 5 bases at V and 3 bases at J; junction bases unmatched: 12. The CDR3 totals 18 residues. CDR3 sequence reads: CASSPNIGLAGMTDTQYF. The DNA of the CDR3 is TGTGCCAGCAGTCCGAATATCGGACTAGCGGGAATGACAGATACGCAGTATTTT.

This clone was detected only once. This sequence joins TRBV5-1 and TRBJ2-5; D is unclear. Germline CDR1 reads SGHRS; CDR2 reads YFSETQ. The V end lost 0 bases, the J end lost 4 bases, and 10 bases lay between the germline ends. This CDR3 is built from 14 residues. The CDR3 DNA reads as TGCGCCAGCAGCTTGGATGTCCCCGGAGAGACCCAGTACTTC. This translates into CASSLDVPGETQYF.

The chain uses TRBV7-6 and TRBJ2-1; D possibly corresponds to TRBD2 (6 bases). Trimming cost V 3 bases and J 2 bases, with 17 bases left between them. CDR1 and CDR2 (germline): SGHVS, FNYEAQ. The CDR3 spans 17 residues. The CDR3 loop is CASSFRSREIAYNEQFF. The CDR3 region has the DNA TGTGCCAGCAGCTTTCGTTCTCGGGAGATCGCCTACAATGAGCAGTTCTTC.

This rearrangement joins TRBV19 to TRBJ2-1, with D possibly TRBD2 on 5 matching bases. There are 14 residues in the CDR3. Trimming shortened V by 7 bases and J by 7 bases, and 17 bases separated the two germline ends. Germline-derived CDR1 and CDR2 are LNHDA and SQIVND (reference sequence). This CDR3 reads CASKLSLVGNEQFF. The CDR3 region has the DNA TGTGCCAGTAAACTTTCACTAGTAGGTAATGAGCAGTTCTTC.

This clone is a singleton in its sample. This rearrangement joins TRBV10-2 to TRBJ2-7, with TRBD2 as a possible D gene (5 bases). Germline CDR1 is WSHSY and CDR2 is SAAADI. This CDR3 has 13 amino acids. The V end was cut by 8 bases, the J end by 6 bases, with 17 bases between. CDR3 sequence reads: CASSSDERGEQYF. The CDR3 DNA reads TGCGCCAGCTCATCGGACGAACGGGGCGAGCAGTACTTC.

The chain combines TRBV28 with TRBJ1-1, with D possibly matching TRBD1 (6 bases). Germline-derived CDR1 and CDR2 are MDHEN and SYDVKM. Trimming left V 4 bases short and J 8 bases short, with 11 bases between. CDR3 size: 12 residues. CDR3 amino acids: CASSYGQLEAFF. CDR3 DNA sequence: TGTGCCAGCAGTTACGGACAGTTAGAAGCTTTCTTT.

The chain carries TRBV7-9 and TRBJ2-7; D gene uncertain. This CDR3 has 14 residues. Germline CDR1 SEHNR, CDR2 FQNEAQ (reference sequence). The V gene lost 0 bases and the J gene lost 0 bases, with 6 bases spanning the gap. The CDR3 loop reads CASSLALSSYEQYF. The CDR3 nucleotides are TGTGCCAGCAGCTTAGCGCTCAGCTCCTACGAGCAGTACTTC.

V usage is TRBV12-3 or TRBV12-4 and J usage is TRBJ1-6; tentative D call: TRBD1 (5 bases). The CDR3 covers 12 residues. V lost 4 bases to trimming and J lost 9 bases, with 7 bases between them. In DNA, the CDR3 is TGTGCCAGCAGTTCCGGGGGTTCACCCCTCCACTTT. Encoded protein: CASSSGGSPLHF.

The gene calls are TRBV6-5 and TRBJ2-1; 7 bases agree with TRBD2. The CDR3 spans 15 residues. Germline trimming cut 6 bases from V and 0 bases from J; bases unmatched to any gene: 5. CDR1 and CDR2 (germline): MNHEY, SVGAGI. CDR3 in amino acids: CASSLAVSSYNEQFF. The CDR3, as DNA: TGTGCCAGCAGCCTAGCGGTAAGCTCCTACAATGAGCAGTTCTTC.

This clone was detected only a few times. V is TRBV6-6 and J is TRBJ2-3; 7 nucleotides agree with TRBD2. Germline V gene data show CDR1 as MNHNY and CDR2 as SVGAGI (reference sequence). With V trimmed by 7 bases and J by 0 bases, 4 bases remained unmatched. CDR3 size: 14 residues. CDR3 residues: CASTPSGSTDTQYF. CDR3 coding DNA: TGTGCCAGCACTCCTAGCGGTAGCACAGATACGCAGTATTTT.

This rearrangement joins TRBV15 to TRBJ2-3, with 8 positions matching TRBD1. This CDR3 comprises 16 residues. Trimming removed 3 bases from V and 2 bases from J; junction bases left unmatched: 7. Germline CDR1 LNHNV, CDR2 YYDKDF (reference sequence). This chain's CDR3 is CATSRGNRGSTDTQYF. CDR3 bases: TGTGCCACCAGCAGGGGGAACAGGGGGTCCACAGATACGCAGTATTTT.

V and J are TRBV11-2 and TRBJ2-7, with a tentative D call TRBD2 (5 bases). Germline CDR1 is SGHAT and CDR2 is FQNNGV. Trimming removed 6 bases from V and 2 bases from J, with 14 bases in between. The CDR3 has 14 amino acids. The CDR3 sequence is CASSSGLIPYEQYF. CDR3 nucleotides: TGTGCCAGCAGTTCAGGACTGATTCCCTACGAGCAGTACTTC.

Comment on this clone: Compared with germline, one end of the junction differs, possibly owing to a read error. This chain connects TRBV5-6 to TRBJ1-5, with unresolved D. This CDR3 has 14 residues. Looked up from germline, CDR1 is SGHDT and CDR2 is YYEEEE. This chain's CDR3 is CASSPGLSAEGSIF. Written as DNA, the CDR3 is TGTGCCAGCAGCCCCGGCCTCTCAGCGGAGGGCAGCATTTTT. The full variable domain, in which reference TRBV5-6 and TRBJ1-5 provide the parts outside the CDR3, is DAGVTQSPTHLIKTRGQQVTLRCSPKSGHDTVSWYQQALGQGPQFIFQYYEEEERQRGNFPDRFSGHQFPNYSSELNVNALLLGDSALYLCASSPGLSAEGSIFGDGTRLSIL.

This chain links TRBV2 with TRBJ1-2; TRBD1 is a possible D gene (6 bases). The CDR3 runs 15 residues. Trimming removed 6 bases from V and 4 bases from J, with 18 bases in between. Germline assignment: CDR1 SNHLY and CDR2 FYNNEI. CDR3 sequence reads: CASRASGGRGYGYTF. CDR3 coding DNA: TGTGCCAGCAGGGCTTCGGGGGGCCGAGGCTATGGCTACACCTTC.

This clone was observed once. This chain joins TRBV6-2 or TRBV6-3 and TRBJ2-7, with 12 positions matching TRBD2. The CDR3 is made up of 17 amino acids. Germline V gives CDR1 MNHEY, CDR2 SVGEGT. V was pared by 4 bases and J by 4 bases, with 11 bases of the junction left unmatched. CDR3 DNA sequence: TGTGCCAGCAGTTTAGGCGCTAGCGGGAGGGCTCGATACGAGCAGTACTTC. Protein sequence: CASSLGASGRARYEQYF.